This T cell receptor (beta chain) is drawn from a study of T cell responses to AZD1222 COVID-19 vaccine. Study observations and caveats: Spike-specific TCR depth and breadth grew after two AZD1222 doses. Clonal diversity was possibly underestimated, and the donors were mostly white British, with more females.

Between the trimmed V and J ends, which lost 2 bases and 2 bases, there was a span of 9 bases. There are 14 residues in the CDR3. Germline assignment: CDR1 LNHDA and CDR2 SQIVND (reference sequence). Using immunoSEQ multiplex PCR, the repertoire was profiled, and TCRdb retains in-frame clones only, with some absent. This table has 100,000 to 150,000 clones, about 85% appearing once. As concerns this clone: The antigen remains undetermined.

V is TRBV19 and J is TRBJ1-2, with D possibly matching TRBD1 (6 bases). Sequencing used peripheral blood, obtained on day 0 of AZD1222 vaccination. This receptor was identified in an adult in good health. The CDR3: CASSITGANYGYTF. The DNA for the CDR3 is TGTGCCAGTAGTATAACGGGGGCCAACTATGGCTACACCTTC.